This T cell receptor beta chain comes out of a study of T cells after yellow fever vaccination. The CDR3 is 16 residues long. CDR1 is MDHEN, CDR2 SYDVKM, per germline. V lost 6 bases and J 8 bases, leaving 20 bases between the germline ends. TCRdb re-called the 5' RACE reads through MiXCR, storing one row per CDR3 protein. The sample has 200,000 to 250,000 distinct CDR3 sequences; more than 3% are singletons. Study results and limitations: High-abundance clonotypes from the bulk population could contaminate FACS-sorted repertoires. Once the booster was given, most primary-vaccination clones reappeared, at just over 95% for CD4 and roughly 86% for CD8.

This clonotype turned up a few times. Antigen: not known. This TCR was recovered from a young man who received the YFV17D yellow fever vaccine. J is TRBJ1-6 and V is TRBV28, with D perhaps TRBD1 (6 bases). Sequencing was performed on CD4+ T cells sorted from PBMCs, taken 10 days after the yellow fever booster vaccination. In DNA, the CDR3 is TGTGCCAGCAGGAACCCTCGAGGGGGGGGGTATTCACCCCTCCACTTT. Encoded protein: CASRNPRGGGYSPLHF.